Presented here are 3 T cell receptor beta chains from one specimen sequenced in a study of blood T cell repertoires in COVID-19. Method: immunoSEQ multiplex PCR; TCRdb's copy keeps in-frame clones and lacks some. The sample includes 90,000 to 120,000 clones, almost 85% seen only once; the top ten take approximately 4%. Sample: peripheral blood. The source is a human donor in a cohort sampled during active COVID-19.

This chain connects TRBV27 to TRBJ2-7, with 7 bases aligning to TRBD1. The V gene's germline CDR1 is MNHEY and CDR2 SMNVEV (reference sequence). The CDR3 extends over 13 amino acids. V was pared by 2 bases and J by 3 bases, with 1 base of the junction left unmatched. The CDR3 spells CASSLRTGYEQYF. Written as DNA, the CDR3 is TGTGCCAGCAGTTTAAGGACAGGCTACGAGCAGTACTTC.

The chain carries TRBV10-1 and TRBJ1-1; tentatively, D is TRBD1 (5 bases). The germline gives CDR1 WNHNN, CDR2 SYGVQD (reference sequence). V was shortened by 4 bases and J by 1 base, with 7 bases between the two germline ends. The CDR3 sequence is 13 residues long. The CDR3 nucleotides are TGCGCCAGCAGTGCGGGGGAGAACACTGAAGCTTTCTTT. Translating it yields CASSAGENTEAFF.

This clone was recorded a few times. This chain connects TRBV30 to TRBJ2-3, with 10 bases aligning to TRBD1. Germline lookup yields CDR1 GTSNPN and CDR2 SVGIG (reference sequence). Trimming removed 2 bases from V and 8 bases from J; junction bases left unmatched: 13. This CDR3 contains 16 residues. DNA for the CDR3: TGTGCCTGGAGTCCTTCGCGGACAGGGGGTAAGGGTACGCAGTATTTT. Its protein product is CAWSPSRTGGKGTQYF.